What follows are 5 T cell receptor beta chains derived from one specimen sequenced in a study of blood T cell repertoires in COVID-19. Profiled with immunoSEQ multiplex PCR; TCRdb holds only in-frame clones, not every one. The table has around 100,000 clones, roughly 92% seen once. The sequenced sample consisted of peripheral blood. The receptors were sampled from a man in his fifties or sixties with active COVID-19.

This chain links TRBV12-3 or TRBV12-4 with TRBJ1-5; D gene uncertain. The CDR3 loop spans 12 amino acids. V lost 3 bases to trimming and J lost 6 bases, with 6 bases between them. The CDR3 DNA sequence: TGTGCCAGCAGTTTCGAGGTTCAGCCCCAGCATTTT. This encodes CASSFEVQPQHF.

This sequence joins TRBV7-2 and TRBJ2-1; 7 bases fit TRBD1. Germline trimming cut 3 bases from V and 4 bases from J; bases unmatched to any gene: 3. Germline V CDR1 and CDR2: SGHTA, FQGNSA. The CDR3 is 14 residues long. CDR3 DNA sequence: TGTGCCAGCAGCTTCGGGACAGCGTACAATGAGCAGTTCTTC. As protein: CASSFGTAYNEQFF.

This clone was seen more than once but under ten times. V usage is TRBV21-1 and J usage is TRBJ2-5; TRBD2, as called in the table, went unchecked against the DNA. TRBV21-1 is designated a pseudogene. The CDR3 runs 12 residues. CDR3 bases: TGTGCCAGCAGCAAAGTAGTGGAGACCCAGTACTTC. This encodes CASSKVVETQYF.

This clone was seen only once. Other DNA sequences in the same sample also yield this CDR3. The chain is built from TRBV18 and TRBJ2-2; weak D call: TRBD1 (5 bases). This CDR3 comprises 13 residues. V dropped 6 bases and J dropped 2 bases, with 7 bases sitting between them. Germline V lookup: CDR1 KGHSH, CDR2 LQKENI. CDR3 protein: CASSTGNTGELFF. In nucleotides, the CDR3 is TGTGCCAGCTCCACAGGAAACACCGGGGAGCTGTTTTTT. The whole variable domain, filled in from reference TRBV18 and TRBJ2-2, reads NAGVMQNPRHLVRRRGQEARLRCSPMKGHSHVYWYRQLPEEGLKFMVYLQKENIIDESGMPKERFSAEFPKEGPSILRIQQVVRGDSAAYFCASSTGNTGELFFGEGSRLTVL.

This clone was seen only once. The rearrangement uses TRBV9 and TRBJ2-1; 9 bases fit TRBD1. The germline CDR1 and CDR2 sequences are SGDLS and YYNGEE. The CDR3 runs 14 residues. The junction had 5 bases not matched to a gene; V was cut back by 4 bases and J by 6 bases. The CDR3 loop is CASSMRQGVNEQFF. Here the CDR3 DNA reads TGTGCCAGCAGCATGAGACAGGGGGTCAATGAGCAGTTCTTC.